A single sample is the source of the 21 T cell receptor beta chains below, sequenced in a study of blood T cell repertoires in COVID-19 (TCRdb year 2020). The library was prepared using the immunoSEQ multiplex PCR assay. TCRdb provides this immuneACCESS table in a form limited to in-frame rearrangements. Some clones are lacking; in checked studies, under half of them reflect an unresolved V gene, and why the rest are absent is not known. Counted in this sample were more than 90,000 clones; 75% to 90% of them appeared once. The ten largest clones represent about two fifths of the sample. Sequencing was done on a sample of peripheral blood. Receptor source: a man of 80 years or more with acute or convalescent COVID-19.

CDR3 residues: CASRGDASNNSPLHF. CDR3 nucleotides: TGTGCCAGCAGGGGAGACGCAAGCAATAATTCACCCCTCCACTTT. The rearrangement uses TRBV2 and TRBJ1-6; D call uncertain. Germline V gene data show CDR1 as SNHLY and CDR2 as FYNNEI. Deletions cut 6 bases from V and 5 bases from J, with 14 bases between. The CDR3 runs 15 residues. Based on the CDR3 plus reference TRBV2 and TRBJ1-6, the full variable domain is EPEVTQTPSHQVTQMGQEVILRCVPISNHLYFYWYRQILGQKVEFLVSFYNNEISEKSEIFDDQFSVERPDGSNFTLKIRSTKLEDSAMYFCASRGDASNNSPLHFGNGTRLTVT.

This chain connects TRBV30 to TRBJ1-1, with 7 bases that match TRBD1. The germline gives CDR1 GTSNPN, CDR2 SVGIG (reference sequence). The CDR3 has 14 amino acids. The ends lost 2 bases at V and 0 bases at J; junction bases unmatched: 3. The CDR3 sequence is CAWSSQGMNTEAFF. The CDR3 DNA reads as TGTGCCTGGAGTTCACAGGGGATGAACACTGAAGCTTTCTTT.

This chain links TRBV11-3 with TRBJ2-3, with 7 nucleotides matching TRBD2. V dropped 5 bases and J dropped 6; count of bases not matched to a gene: 14. There are 16 residues in the CDR3. Germline values: CDR1 SGHNT, CDR2 YENEEA. The CDR3: CASSTGVSGREDTQYF. CDR3 nucleotide sequence: TGTGCCAGCAGCACCGGGGTGTCAGGGAGGGAGGATACGCAGTATTTT.

The chain combines TRBV19 with TRBJ2-3; 7 bases agree with TRBD2. Trimming took 3 bases from V and 2 from J; bases not matched to a gene: 5. This CDR3 has 15 residues. Germline lookup yields CDR1 LNHDA and CDR2 SQIVND (reference sequence). CDR3 region: CASSIGDYTTDTQYF. DNA for the CDR3: TGTGCCAGTAGTATCGGGGACTACACCACAGATACGCAGTATTTT.

This sequence joins TRBV30 and TRBJ2-6; TRBD2 matches 7 bases. The germline V gene has CDR1 GTSNPN and CDR2 SVGIG (reference sequence). The V segment lost 4 bases and the J segment 2 bases; nucleotides outside the gene matches: 5. The CDR3 spans 15 residues. CDR3 DNA sequence: TGTGCCTGGACGGGGGGTGGGCCTGGGGCCAACGTCCTGACTTTC. Translation: CAWTGGGPGANVLTF.

The chain recombines TRBV6-6 with TRBJ2-3; 9 bases are shared with TRBD1. Germline CDR1 and CDR2: MNHNY and SVGAGI (reference sequence). The V gene end was trimmed by 7 bases and the J gene end by 5 bases; junction bases not matched to a gene: 7. This CDR3 contains 14 residues. This CDR3 is CASNSGTGRDTQYF. The CDR3 bases are TGTGCCAGCAACTCCGGGACAGGGCGAGATACGCAGTATTTT.

The V and J genes are TRBV10-3 and TRBJ1-6; D is uncertain. CDR1 is ENHRY, CDR2 SYGVKD, per germline. CDR3 size: 14 residues. The V end lost 7 bases, the J end lost 13 bases, and 20 bases lay between the germline ends. Written as DNA, the CDR3 is TGTGCCATCACGGAGGGTCCGGCTATTCACCCCCTCCACTTT. Translating gives CAITEGPAIHPLHF.

The chain recombines TRBV7-3 with TRBJ1-5; 8 bases are a match to TRBD1. CDR3 length: 14 residues. Germline CDR1 and CDR2: SGHTA and FQGTGA. V dropped 2 bases and J dropped 7; count of bases not matched to a gene: 4. The DNA for the CDR3 is TGTGCCAGCAGCTTACAGGGGGCTGGCCAGCCCCAGCATTTT. It specifies CASSLQGAGQPQHF.

The chain is built from TRBV21-1 and TRBJ2-2; the table gives TRBD1 as D, unverified against the DNA. TRBV21-1 is a pseudogene locus. The CDR3 spans 15 residues. The CDR3 protein is CASSIWPGPTGELFF. CDR3 nucleotide sequence: TGTGCCAGCAGCATTTGGCCAGGGCCCACCGGGGAGCTGTTTTTT.

This rearrangement joins TRBV5-6 to TRBJ2-5; tentative D call: TRBD2 (5 bases). Per the germline V gene, CDR1 is SGHDT and CDR2 is YYEEEE. The CDR3 has 17 residues. Trimming stripped 1 base from V and 2 bases from J, with 18 bases between. Here the CDR3 reads CASSLQRVPLLQETQYF. The CDR3 coding sequence is TGTGCCAGCAGCTTGCAGAGGGTACCCCTTTTACAAGAGACCCAGTACTTC.

This chain connects TRBV9 to TRBJ2-5; TRBD1 matches at 9 bases. The CDR3 is 16 amino acids. Germline V gene sequence: CDR1 SGDLS, CDR2 YYNGEE. V shed 5 bases and J 1 base; nucleotides not matched to a gene: 9. The CDR3 nucleotides are TGTGCCAGCAGTCCCGGGACAGGGCCGCTCCAAGAGACCCAGTACTTC. Translated: CASSPGTGPLQETQYF.

The chain joins TRBV14 to TRBJ1-1; the D is unclear. Germline values: CDR1 SGHDN, CDR2 FVKESK. This CDR3 is built from 12 residues. The V end lost 3 bases, the J end lost 2 bases, and 4 bases lay between the germline ends. The CDR3 DNA sequence: TGTGCCAGCAGCCACCAAAACACTGAAGCTTTCTTT. Amino acid sequence: CASSHQNTEAFF.

The chain couples TRBV5-8 to TRBJ1-1; 8 bases match TRBD1. The CDR3 is made up of 16 amino acids. The germline CDR1 and CDR2 sequences are SGHTS and YDEGEE. J was trimmed by 8 bases and V by 1 base; bases with no gene match: 13. The CDR3 loop reads CASSLSGLGQGSEAFF. DNA of the CDR3: TGTGCCAGCAGCTTGTCAGGCCTAGGACAGGGCAGCGAAGCTTTCTTT.

The rearrangement joins TRBV6-2 or TRBV6-3 to TRBJ1-1, with 10 bases aligning to TRBD1. The V gene end was trimmed by 0 bases and the J gene end by 2 bases; junction bases not matched to a gene: 6. Germline V gene lookup returns CDR1 MNHEY and CDR2 SVGEGT. The CDR3 extends over 17 amino acids. The CDR3 loop is CASSYSRDRGPNTEAFF. CDR3 coding DNA: TGTGCCAGCAGTTACTCGAGGGACAGGGGACCCAACACTGAAGCTTTCTTT.

The chain joins TRBV2 to TRBJ2-3; 11 bases agree with TRBD2. The CDR3 covers 15 residues. Per germline, CDR1 SNHLY and CDR2 FYNNEI. V gave up 4 bases and J gave up 5 bases; unmatched junction bases: 5. The DNA of the CDR3 is TGTGCCAGCAGTGCACTAGCGGGAGCCGGAGATACGCAGTATTTT. Its protein is CASSALAGAGDTQYF.

This chain connects TRBV12-3 or TRBV12-4 to TRBJ2-1; D uncertain. Trimming left V 6 bases short and J 3 bases short, with 9 bases between. This CDR3 has 13 amino acids. CDR3 protein: CASSNTGYNEQFF. In DNA, the CDR3 is TGTGCCAGCAGCAATACTGGCTACAATGAGCAGTTCTTC.

There are a few counts of this clone. The chain is built from TRBV10-3 and TRBJ1-5, with a tentative D call TRBD1 (5 bases). The CDR3 is 14 residues long. Per the germline V gene, CDR1 is ENHRY and CDR2 is SYGVKD. V was pared by 3 bases and J by 6 bases, with 12 bases between. The CDR3 DNA reads as TGTGCCATCAGTGACAGGGTTAGCCCTCAGCCCCAGCATTTT. It codes for CAISDRVSPQPQHF.

The rearrangement uses TRBV11-3 and TRBJ1-1; TRBD1 agrees at 7 bases. This CDR3 region has 13 residues. The germline gives CDR1 SGHNT, CDR2 YENEEA. V shed 5 bases and J 5 bases; nucleotides not matched to a gene: 5. The DNA of the CDR3 is TGTGCCAGCAGCCGGGGACAGCAAACTGAAGCTTTCTTT. This codes for CASSRGQQTEAFF. Full variable domain (outside the CDR3, taken from reference TRBV11-3 and TRBJ1-1): EAGVVQSPRYKIIEKKQPVAFWCNPISGHNTLYWYLQNLGQGPELLIRYENEEAVDDSQLPKDRFSAERLKGVDSTLKIQPAELGDSAVYLCASSRGQQTEAFFGQGTRLTVV.

This clone was seen a single time. The chain employs TRBV11-2 and TRBJ2-2, with 7 bases fitting TRBD2. V was clipped by 7 bases and J by 5 bases; unmatched bases: 10. Germline V gene sequence: CDR1 SGHAT, CDR2 FQNNGV. The CDR3 loop spans 15 amino acids. CDR3 nucleotides: TGTGCCAGCAACCGATGGACTAGTGTAACCGGGGAGCTGTTTTTT. Encoded protein: CASNRWTSVTGELFF.

The V gene is TRBV4-1, the J gene TRBJ1-4, with TRBD1 matching over 7 bases. Unmatched junction bases numbered 11, after V lost 1 base and J lost 6 bases. This CDR3 has 17 residues. Germline assignment: CDR1 MGHRA and CDR2 YSYEKL. CDR3: CASSQGQGDRSDEKLFF. The CDR3 DNA sequence: TGCGCCAGCAGCCAAGGGCAGGGGGATCGATCCGATGAAAAACTGTTTTTT.

The CDR3 sequence is CASSIDRGQGLAEDTQYF. CDR3 sequence (DNA): TGTGCCAGCAGTATTGACAGGGGGCAAGGACTAGCGGAGGATACGCAGTATTTT. The chain combines TRBV28 with TRBJ2-3; tentatively, D is TRBD1 or TRBD2 (10 bases each). Germline CDR1 MDHEN, CDR2 SYDVKM. The CDR3 runs 18 residues. Trimming cost V 5 bases and J 6 bases, with 27 bases left between them.